The 29 T cell receptor beta chains below come from one sample, sequenced in a study of Ad26.COV2.S vaccination and SARS-CoV-2 variants. The treatment denotes: 15 to 20 received Ad26.COV2.S at low or high dose, single or two shots; about five received placebo; per-sample allocation not given. The samples date from day 63 after the first vaccine or placebo injection. The table came from immunoSEQ multiplex PCR; TCRdb's copy has only in-frame clones and leaves some out. Seen here are some 290,000 clones, just over 85% observed once, and the top ten hold 1.9%. The sequencing here drew on peripheral blood, taken in a trial of Ad26.COV2.S vaccine versus placebo. These receptors came from a person aged 18-65 years who received the Ad26.COV2.S COVID-19 vaccine or a placebo.

CDR3 sequence (DNA): TGTGCCAGCAGTGAAGCGGCGGGGAGCTCTGGAAACACCATATATTTT. Translation gives CASSEAAGSSGNTIYF. This chain joins TRBV6-1 and TRBJ1-3; D not certain. The germline gives CDR1 MNHNS, CDR2 SASEGT. The CDR3 runs to 16 residues. The V and J ends lost 0 bases and 0 bases respectively, with 9 bases between them.

This clone was counted between two and nine times. The chain joins TRBV12-3 or TRBV12-4 to TRBJ1-2; weak D call: TRBD1 (6 bases). The CDR3 runs to 13 residues. Deletions cut 6 bases from V and 5 bases from J, with 13 bases between. The CDR3 here is CASSIQGRYGYTF. Here the CDR3 DNA reads TGTGCCAGCAGCATACAGGGAAGGTATGGCTACACCTTC.

This clone was observed a handful of times. This sequence joins TRBV18 and TRBJ1-6; perhaps TRBD1 as D (5 bases). The CDR3 consists of 17 residues. Germline lookup yields CDR1 KGHSH and CDR2 LQKENI. V shed 2 bases and J shed 1 base, with 12 bases lying between them. The CDR3: CASSPNAGTSYNSPLHF. The CDR3 bases are TGTGCCAGCTCACCAAACGCAGGGACGTCCTATAATTCACCCCTCCACTTT.

The count of this clone is one. The chain employs TRBV2 and TRBJ2-6, with 9 bases identical to TRBD2. The CDR3 is 16 residues long. With 11 bases clipped from V and 0 bases from J, the junction kept 8 bases outside the gene matches. The V gene's germline CDR1 is SNHLY and CDR2 FYNNEI. The CDR3 DNA reads TGTGCCCGCGGGGGGGGCATTAGCTCTGGGGCCAACGTCCTGACTTTC. It yields the protein CARGGGISSGANVLTF.

This clone was seen more than once but under ten times. The V and J genes are TRBV7-3 and TRBJ2-3; 8 positions agree with TRBD2. V shed 5 bases, J shed 1 base, and the junction held 2 bases outside the gene matches. Germline V gene lookup returns CDR1 SGHTA and CDR2 FQGTGA. The CDR3 runs 14 residues. CDR3 sequence reads: CASSPTSGTDTQYF. CDR3 bases: TGTGCCAGCAGCCCGACTAGCGGCACAGATACGCAGTATTTT.

V is TRBV2 and J is TRBJ1-5; D perhaps matches TRBD1 (5 bases). Germline V lookup: CDR1 SNHLY, CDR2 FYNNEI. V shed 4 bases and J shed 2 bases, with 12 bases lying between them. This CDR3 is 15 amino acids long. The chain's CDR3 is CASSVGSGGNQPQHF. The CDR3 bases are TGTGCCAGCAGTGTAGGGTCGGGGGGCAATCAGCCCCAGCATTTT.

The gene calls are TRBV7-2 and TRBJ2-3, with D maybe TRBD1 (5 bases). CDR1 and CDR2 from the germline V gene are SGHTA and FQGNSA. The CDR3 is made up of 15 amino acids. V was cut by 3 bases and J by 6 bases, with 16 bases left in between. Here the CDR3 reads CASSFPGPGADTQYF. As DNA, the CDR3 is TGTGCCAGCAGCTTCCCAGGGCCTGGGGCCGATACGCAGTATTTT.

V and J are TRBV19 and TRBJ2-3; no reliable D call. CDR3 size: 12 residues. V gave up 3 bases and J gave up 5 bases, with 6 bases separating them. Germline V gives CDR1 LNHDA, CDR2 SQIVND (reference sequence). CDR3: CASSIIGDTQYF. In nucleotides, the CDR3 is TGTGCCAGTAGTATTATTGGAGATACGCAGTATTTT. The full variable domain, its missing parts supplied by reference TRBV19 and TRBJ2-3, is DGGITQSPKYLFRKEGQNVTLSCEQNLNHDAMYWYRQDPGQGLRLIYYSQIVNDFQKGDIAEGYSVSREKKESFPLTVTSAQKNPTAFYLCASSIIGDTQYFGPGTRLTVL.

The chain recombines TRBV6-5 with TRBJ2-5, with 8 bases lining up with TRBD2. In germline, CDR1 is MNHEY, CDR2 SVGAGI. The length of the CDR3 is 11 residues. Trimming removed 11 bases from V and 4 bases from J; junction bases left unmatched: 3. The CDR3 reads CAVREGETQYF. The CDR3 coding sequence is TGTGCCGTCCGGGAGGGAGAGACCCAGTACTTC.

The V call is TRBV5-6, the J call TRBJ2-5; maybe TRBD2 (5 bases). CDR3 length: 15 residues. Trimming removed 2 bases at V and 5 bases at J, with 16 bases between. Germline values: CDR1 SGHDT, CDR2 YYEEEE. The CDR3 loop is CASSLRLLQRETQYF. In DNA form, the CDR3 reads TGTGCCAGCAGCTTACGTTTACTTCAGCGGGAGACCCAGTACTTC. Full variable domain (remainder filled in from reference TRBV5-6 and TRBJ2-5): DAGVTQSPTHLIKTRGQQVTLRCSPKSGHDTVSWYQQALGQGPQFIFQYYEEEERQRGNFPDRFSGHQFPNYSSELNVNALLLGDSALYLCASSLRLLQRETQYFGPGTRLLVL.

The chain has TRBV7-8 and TRBJ2-6; D unclear. Germline V gene data show CDR1 as SGHVS and CDR2 as FQNEAQ. The CDR3 extends over 15 amino acids. V was shortened by 5 bases and J by 4 bases, with 12 bases between the two germline ends. In DNA, the CDR3 is TGTGCCAGCAGCCAAGGACGCGTGGGGGCCAACGTCCTGACTTTC. Encoded protein: CASSQGRVGANVLTF.

The chain joins TRBV7-9 to TRBJ2-2; 12 nucleotides line up with TRBD1. The CDR3 has 15 residues. Trimming took 8 bases from V and 5 from J; bases not matched to a gene: 6. Germline CDR1 SEHNR, CDR2 FQNEAQ (reference sequence). CDR3 sequence reads: CASSGTGGLTGELFF. The CDR3 region has the DNA TGTGCCAGCTCCGGGACAGGGGGCTTAACCGGGGAGCTGTTTTTT.

The CDR3 is CASSQDMIAGELFF. The DNA of the CDR3 is TGTGCCAGCAGCCAAGATATGATTGCCGGGGAGCTGTTTTTT. V usage is TRBV14 and J usage is TRBJ2-2, with no clear D. CDR3 size: 14 residues. V gave up 0 bases and J gave up 6 bases, with 8 bases separating them. Per the germline V gene, CDR1 is SGHDN and CDR2 is FVKESK.

In its sample, this clone was seen once. The gene calls are TRBV5-4 and TRBJ1-3; D perhaps matches TRBD1 (5 bases). CDR1 and CDR2 (germline): SGHNT, YYREEE (reference sequence). The CDR3 runs 13 residues. The V and J ends lost 4 bases and 6 bases respectively, with 11 bases between them. DNA of the CDR3: TGTGCCAGCAGCCTGGACATAGAAAACACCATATATTTT. Protein sequence: CASSLDIENTIYF.

The J gene is TRBJ2-3, the V gene TRBV2; TRBD2 aligns across 7 bases. The germline gives CDR1 SNHLY, CDR2 FYNNEI. V trimming: 7 bases; J trimming: 2 bases; junction bases outside the gene matches: 6. The CDR3 has 14 amino acids. The CDR3 nucleotides read TGTGCCAGCATCCAGGGAGGGAACACAGATACGCAGTATTTT. Translation gives CASIQGGNTDTQYF.

This chain uses TRBV6-5 with TRBJ2-7, with 10 bases matching TRBD1. This CDR3 is built from 16 residues. With V trimmed by 2 bases and J by 2 bases, 6 bases remained unmatched. CDR1 is MNHEY, CDR2 SVGAGI, per germline. For the CDR3, the DNA is TGTGCCAGCAGTTACGGTCAGGACAGGGGGACCTACGAGCAGTACTTC. Translated, it gives CASSYGQDRGTYEQYF.

This chain links TRBV3-1 (or the pseudogene TRBV3-2) with TRBJ1-1; no definite D call. Germline CDR1 is LGHDT and CDR2 is YNNKEL (reference sequence). This CDR3 region has 17 residues. V shed 4 bases and J shed 4 bases, with 22 bases lying between them. Written as DNA, the CDR3 is TGTGCCAGCAGCCCGATCCCATACTTTCCGGGGAGCACTGAAGCTTTCTTT. Protein product: CASSPIPYFPGSTEAFF.

The V and J genes are TRBV9 and TRBJ1-2; D may be TRBD1 (5 bases). Germline V gene lookup returns CDR1 SGDLS and CDR2 YYNGEE. CDR3 length: 16 residues. V lost 0 bases and J lost 0, with 12 bases in between. CDR3 in amino acids: CASSVGGTLTNYGYTF. The CDR3 DNA follows: TGTGCCAGCAGCGTAGGGGGGACCCTCACTAACTATGGCTACACCTTC.

The chain employs TRBV6-2 or TRBV6-3 and TRBJ1-5, with 9 bases that match TRBD1. The germline V gene has CDR1 MNHEY and CDR2 SVGEGT. The CDR3 is 17 amino acids. After removal of 4 bases from V and 4 bases from J, the junction contained 11 bases not matched to a gene. CDR3 amino acids: CASSSIFRTGVNQPQHF. In DNA, the CDR3 is TGTGCCAGCAGTTCAATTTTCCGGACAGGGGTGAATCAGCCCCAGCATTTT.

This clone was found a few times. The chain uses TRBV12-5 and TRBJ1-2; a possible D gene is TRBD1 (5 bases). Per germline, CDR1 LGHNT and CDR2 FRNRAP. This CDR3 region has 16 residues. V lost 1 base and J lost 2, with 14 bases in between. This CDR3 is CASGLGGTQQNYGYTF. The DNA of the CDR3 is TGTGCTAGTGGTTTGGGGGGGACCCAGCAAAACTATGGCTACACCTTC.

The CDR3 sequence is CASSPPGSMAYEQYF. The CDR3, as DNA: TGCGCCAGCAGCCCCCCGGGGAGTATGGCCTACGAGCAGTACTTC. V usage is TRBV4-1 and J usage is TRBJ2-7; D perhaps matches TRBD2 (5 bases). V lost 4 bases and J 2 bases, leaving 15 bases between the germline ends. Germline loops: CDR1 MGHRA, CDR2 YSYEKL. The CDR3 covers 15 residues.

This chain connects TRBV7-6 to TRBJ2-1; D possibly corresponds to TRBD2 (6 bases). Germline lookup yields CDR1 SGHVS and CDR2 FNYEAQ. V was cut by 1 base and J by 5 bases, with 18 bases left in between. The CDR3 consists of 17 residues. CDR3 loop: CASSLVADSRRDNEQFF. CDR3 DNA: TGTGCCAGCAGCTTAGTCGCCGACTCCCGGAGGGACAATGAGCAGTTCTTC.

V is TRBV4-2 and J is TRBJ2-2; TRBD1 is a possible D gene (6 bases). Germline V gives CDR1 LGHNA, CDR2 YNFKEQ. Trimming removed 0 bases at V and 9 bases at J, with 32 bases between. The CDR3 covers 21 residues. Here the CDR3 DNA reads TGTGCCAGCAGCCAAGATCTGACCCTAAATAAACCTACAGGGCCGAGCTGGGAGCTGTTTTTT. Its protein is CASSQDLTLNKPTGPSWELFF.

V and J are TRBV10-3 and TRBJ1-1, with a possible D match to TRBD1 (5 bases). Germline V gene sequence: CDR1 ENHRY, CDR2 SYGVKD. Trimming took off 7 bases at V and 0 bases at J, with 18 bases between the two ends. The CDR3 is made up of 16 amino acids. The CDR3 DNA sequence: TGTGCCATCACCCTAGACCGCCAGGACATGAACACTGAAGCTTTCTTT. This encodes CAITLDRQDMNTEAFF.

This rearrangement joins TRBV2 to TRBJ2-7; 9 positions match TRBD1. The CDR3 length is 14 residues. Per the germline V gene, CDR1 is SNHLY and CDR2 is FYNNEI. J was trimmed by 2 bases and V by 6 bases; bases with no gene match: 5. This chain's CDR3 is CASSAGTGTYEQYF. DNA for the CDR3: TGTGCCAGCAGCGCCGGGACAGGGACCTACGAGCAGTACTTC. The full variable domain, its missing parts supplied by reference TRBV2 and TRBJ2-7, is EPEVTQTPSHQVTQMGQEVILRCVPISNHLYFYWYRQILGQKVEFLVSFYNNEISEKSEIFDDQFSVERPDGSNFTLKIRSTKLEDSAMYFCASSAGTGTYEQYFGPGTRLTVT.

The chain employs TRBV24-1 and TRBJ1-1; 7 bases are shared with TRBD1. Germline values: CDR1 KGHDR, CDR2 SFDVKD. V lost 4 bases and J lost 1; bases outside the gene matches: 5. The CDR3 runs to 15 residues. DNA for the CDR3: TGTGCCACCAGTGACAACAGGGGTCCGAACACTGAAGCTTTCTTT. Protein product: CATSDNRGPNTEAFF.

This chain connects TRBV6-2 or TRBV6-3 to TRBJ1-1; D is uncertain. The V gene's germline CDR1 is MNHEY and CDR2 SVGEGT. The CDR3 spans 16 residues. V was trimmed by 0 bases and J by 1 base, leaving 12 bases between them. CDR3 nucleotide sequence: TGTGCCAGCAGTTACTCCTCAGAGGGATCGAACACTGAAGCTTTCTTT. It is translated as CASSYSSEGSNTEAFF.

The chain couples TRBV6-2 or TRBV6-3 to TRBJ1-2; no definite D call. The germline V gene encodes CDR1 MNHEY and CDR2 SVGEGT. V was shortened by 5 bases and J by 9 bases, with 13 bases between the two germline ends. The CDR3 is 12 residues long. Here the CDR3 DNA reads TGTGCCAGCAGTCCCCGAGAGGAGAGCTACACCTTC. Translation gives CASSPREESYTF.

The chain has TRBV11-3 and TRBJ1-1; D not resolved. The germline CDR1 and CDR2 sequences are SGHNT and YENEEA. V lost 5 bases and J lost 3, with 10 bases in between. The CDR3 has 13 residues. CDR3 protein: CASSHGPDTEAFF. The CDR3 bases are TGTGCCAGCAGCCACGGTCCGGACACTGAAGCTTTCTTT.